Each of the 23 T cell receptor beta chains below was sequenced from the same sample in a study of vaccination and CD4 T cells after COVID-19. This sample's treatment: roughly ten-day PBMC culture with coronavirus spike peptide pools or control peptides (ViraFEST assay). These receptors' antigens are unknown. The Oncomine TCR Beta short-read assay sequenced DNA from cultured CD4+ T cells. TCRdb reprocessed the PCR reads with MiXCR, giving one entry per CDR3 protein. The profile shows more than 9,000 distinct CDR3 sequences, roughly 64% of them singletons. Sequenced material: CD4+ T cells from blood, cultured in vitro. The receptors stem from a human donor who had recovered from COVID-19.

Here the CDR3 DNA reads TGTGCCAGCAGTTTTCGGGGGGCGGGCGAGCAGTTCTTC. It yields the protein CASSFRGAGEQFF. V usage is TRBV12-3 or TRBV12-4 and J usage is TRBJ2-1; TRBD2 is a possible D gene (7 bases). V lost 3 bases and J lost 10, with 13 bases in between. This CDR3 has 13 amino acids.

V and J are TRBV20-1 and TRBJ1-1; perhaps TRBD1 as D (6 bases). The CDR3 contains 15 residues. Germline V gives CDR1 DFQATT, CDR2 SNEGSKA (reference sequence). Trimming stripped 5 bases from V and 0 bases from J, with 16 bases between. CDR3 residues: CSAPYGQPLNTEAFF. The CDR3 region has the DNA TGCAGTGCTCCCTATGGACAGCCCCTGAACACTGAAGCTTTCTTT.

This clonotype has a handful of counts. This chain joins TRBV2 and TRBJ2-7; 8 bases map to TRBD1. V lost 6 bases to trimming and J lost 3 bases; unmatched junction nucleotides: 7. The CDR3 length is 14 residues. Germline lookup yields CDR1 SNHLY and CDR2 FYNNEI. In DNA form, the CDR3 reads TGTGCCAGCAGCTCCACCACAGGGGGCTACGAGCAGTACTTC. Translating gives CASSSTTGGYEQYF.

The chain combines TRBV6-2 or TRBV6-3 with TRBJ1-4, with D perhaps TRBD1 (6 bases). The CDR3 contains 16 residues. Per germline, CDR1 MNHEY and CDR2 SVGEGT. Trimming took 8 bases from V and 8 from J, leaving 24 bases between them. CDR3 in amino acids: CASDRGHWQGVEKLFF. CDR3 bases: TGTGCCAGCGACCGGGGGCACTGGCAAGGTGTCGAAAAACTGTTTTTT.

The chain links TRBV11-3 to TRBJ2-2, with D possibly matching TRBD2 (6 bases). The CDR3 contains 15 residues. The V gene lost 5 bases and the J gene lost 4 bases, with 14 bases spanning the gap. Germline-derived CDR1 and CDR2 are SGHNT and YENEEA. The CDR3: CASSISGSGTGELFF. The CDR3 region has the DNA TGTGCCAGCAGCATAAGCGGGTCGGGCACCGGGGAGCTGTTTTTT.

The V call is TRBV11-3, the J call TRBJ2-7; the D is unclear. Deletions cut 4 bases from V and 7 bases from J, with 8 bases between. CDR3 length: 11 residues. Germline V gives CDR1 SGHNT, CDR2 YENEEA. CDR3 residues: CASSSAGEQYF. The DNA of the CDR3 is TGTGCCAGCAGCTCAGCTGGGGAGCAGTACTTC.

J is TRBJ1-5 and V is TRBV20-1; D unresolved. Per the germline V gene, CDR1 is DFQATT and CDR2 is SNEGSKA (reference sequence). This CDR3 is built from 13 residues. V was clipped by 3 bases and J by 7 bases, with 13 bases between them. The chain's CDR3 is CSARGMGNQPQHF. The CDR3 DNA follows: TGCAGTGCTAGGGGCATGGGGAACCAGCCCCAGCATTTT.

This chain connects TRBV7-8 to TRBJ1-1; D uncertain. The ends were cut back, 3 bases at V and 6 bases at J, with 14 bases in the middle. The CDR3 is made up of 14 amino acids. Germline CDR1 reads SGHVS; CDR2 reads FQNEAQ. The CDR3 DNA reads TGTGCCAGCAGCTTCAGCCTCAGCGGGGCTGAAGCTTTCTTT. The encoded protein is CASSFSLSGAEAFF.

V usage is TRBV19 and J usage is TRBJ2-6; 11 bases agree with TRBD2. The germline V gene encodes CDR1 LNHDA and CDR2 SQIVND (reference sequence). The CDR3 is 18 residues long. V was pared by 6 bases and J by 0 bases, with 7 bases of the junction left unmatched. The CDR3: CASSNLAGGLSGANVLTF. CDR3 sequence (DNA): TGTGCCAGTAGCAACCTAGCGGGGGGCCTCTCTGGGGCCAACGTCCTGACTTTC.

The V gene is TRBV20-1, the J gene TRBJ2-3; 9 positions match TRBD1. This CDR3 is 15 amino acids long. Germline lookup yields CDR1 DFQATT and CDR2 SNEGSKA (reference sequence). J was trimmed by 5 bases and V by 2 bases; bases with no gene match: 8. The CDR3 spells CSARTGRTGEDTQYF. The CDR3 DNA is TGCAGTGCTAGAACGGGGCGGACAGGGGAAGATACGCAGTATTTT.

V gene TRBV2 combines with J gene TRBJ1-2; TRBD1 matches at 8 bases. Germline values: CDR1 SNHLY, CDR2 FYNNEI. With V trimmed by 6 bases and J by 8 bases, 8 bases remained unmatched. CDR3 length: 13 residues. The CDR3 sequence: CASSRTGRGGYTF. As DNA, the CDR3 is TGTGCCAGCAGCCGGACAGGGCGTGGCGGCTACACCTTC.

The sample holds a few counts of this clonotype. This chain connects TRBV24-1 to TRBJ2-3; unclear D gene. Trimming stripped 3 bases from V and 0 bases from J, with 9 bases between. The CDR3 runs to 15 residues. The germline CDR1 and CDR2 sequences are KGHDR and SFDVKD. This chain's CDR3 is CATSDTSTSTDTQYF. In DNA form, the CDR3 reads TGTGCCACCAGTGATACTTCGACTAGCACAGATACGCAGTATTTT.

The CDR3 nucleotides are TGTGCCAGCAGCTGGGACAGGGTAGGTTACAATGAGCAGTTCTTC. It specifies CASSWDRVGYNEQFF. The chain links TRBV7-8 to TRBJ2-1; the match to TRBD1 covers 9 bases. The germline V gene has CDR1 SGHVS and CDR2 FQNEAQ. This CDR3 region has 15 residues. With V trimmed by 4 bases and J by 4 bases, 5 bases remained unmatched.

This clonotype was seen more than once but under ten times. The rearrangement links TRBV28 to TRBJ2-7; possibly TRBD1 or TRBD2 for D (5 bases each). The CDR3 contains 14 residues. Germline V lookup: CDR1 MDHEN, CDR2 SYDVKM. The V end lost 3 bases, the J end lost 2 bases, and 11 bases lay between the germline ends. The CDR3: CASSFRGGPYEQYF. The CDR3 coding sequence is TGTGCCAGCAGTTTCCGGGGCGGGCCCTACGAGCAGTACTTC.

CDR3 in amino acids: CASSQGRGGNQPQHF. CDR3 DNA: TGCGCCAGCAGCCAAGGGAGGGGCGGCAATCAGCCCCAGCATTTT. This chain uses TRBV4-3 with TRBJ1-5, with D maybe TRBD1 (5 bases). V was clipped by 1 base and J by 2 bases, with 9 bases between them. This CDR3 contains 15 residues. The germline V gene has CDR1 LGHNA and CDR2 YSLEER.

The chain recombines TRBV7-9 with TRBJ2-5, with D hard to call. The CDR3 covers 13 residues. The V end lost 2 bases, the J end lost 5 bases, and 9 bases lay between the germline ends. Germline lookup yields CDR1 SEHNR and CDR2 FQNEAQ (reference sequence). CDR3 sequence (DNA): TGTGCCAGCAGCTTATCCGGGTTGGAGACCCAGTACTTC. Translating it yields CASSLSGLETQYF.

V is TRBV20-1 and J is TRBJ1-2; 8 nucleotides match TRBD1. Unmatched junction bases numbered 11, after V lost 5 bases and J lost 6 bases. CDR1 DFQATT and CDR2 SNEGSKA come from the germline V gene (reference sequence). This CDR3 has 14 residues. The DNA of the CDR3 is TGCAGTGCTTGGGGGGGACAGGACTTTCATGGCTACACCTTC. This sequence encodes CSAWGGQDFHGYTF.

This clonotype was counted only a few times. The chain combines TRBV30 with TRBJ1-2, with 8 bases lining up with TRBD1. The CDR3 contains 15 residues. V shed 0 bases and J 7 bases; nucleotides not matched to a gene: 10. Germline lookup yields CDR1 GTSNPN and CDR2 SVGIG (reference sequence). The CDR3 DNA reads as TGTGCCTGGAGTGTACAGAGGGGGACAGGTTCTGGCTACACCTTC. It specifies CAWSVQRGTGSGYTF. Filled out from reference TRBV30 and TRBJ1-2, the complete variable domain reads SQTIHQWPATLVQPVGSPLSLECTVEGTSNPNLYWYRQAAGRGLQLLFYSVGIGQISSEVPQNLSASRPQDRQFILSSKKLLLSDSGFYLCAWSVQRGTGSGYTFGSGTRLTVV.

V is TRBV6-5 and J is TRBJ1-2; TRBD1 matches at 10 bases. Losses at the gene ends were 4 bases for V and 2 bases for J; bases not matched to a gene: 7. Germline V lookup: CDR1 MNHEY, CDR2 SVGAGI. This CDR3 comprises 16 residues. The CDR3 loop reads CASSSGTGAGNYGYTF. The CDR3 bases are TGTGCCAGCAGTTCCGGGACAGGGGCCGGGAACTATGGCTACACCTTC.

The J gene is TRBJ1-5, the V gene TRBV27; maybe TRBD1 (5 bases). Trimming cost V 2 bases and J 0 bases, with 17 bases left between them. This CDR3 comprises 18 residues. Per the germline V gene, CDR1 is MNHEY and CDR2 is SMNVEV (reference sequence). The DNA of the CDR3 is TGTGCCAGCAGTTTAAGGCCCCCACAGGACTTTAGCAATCAGCCCCAGCATTTT. Its protein product is CASSLRPPQDFSNQPQHF.

This clonotype was detected only a few times. The chain is built from TRBV6-1 and TRBJ2-3; the D is unclear. Deletions cut 2 bases from V and 7 bases from J, with 7 bases between. CDR1 is MNHNS and CDR2 is SASEGT in the germline V gene. The CDR3 sequence is 12 residues long. CDR3 DNA: TGTGCCAGCAGTGAAACTCCTCATACGCAGTATTTT. Amino acids: CASSETPHTQYF.

The rearrangement joins TRBV30 to TRBJ2-7; D remains ambiguous. Per germline, CDR1 GTSNPN and CDR2 SVGIG (reference sequence). Trimming stripped 5 bases from V and 3 bases from J, with 14 bases between. The CDR3 covers 13 residues. The DNA for the CDR3 is TGTGCCTGGGAGGCACAACTCGACTACGAGCAGTACTTC. Protein product: CAWEAQLDYEQYF.

This clonotype was detected a few times. V usage is TRBV19 and J usage is TRBJ1-1; TRBD1 matches at 7 bases. There are 15 residues in the CDR3. Germline lookup yields CDR1 LNHDA and CDR2 SQIVND (reference sequence). Germline trimming cut 7 bases from V and 1 base from J; bases unmatched to any gene: 9. The CDR3 DNA reads TGTGCCAGTATGGGGCTGGGACAGCCGAACACTGAAGCTTTCTTT. It specifies CASMGLGQPNTEAFF. The full variable domain, its missing parts supplied by reference TRBV19 and TRBJ1-1, is DGGITQSPKYLFRKEGQNVTLSCEQNLNHDAMYWYRQDPGQGLRLIYYSQIVNDFQKGDIAEGYSVSREKKESFPLTVTSAQKNPTAFYLCASMGLGQPNTEAFFGQGTRLTVV.